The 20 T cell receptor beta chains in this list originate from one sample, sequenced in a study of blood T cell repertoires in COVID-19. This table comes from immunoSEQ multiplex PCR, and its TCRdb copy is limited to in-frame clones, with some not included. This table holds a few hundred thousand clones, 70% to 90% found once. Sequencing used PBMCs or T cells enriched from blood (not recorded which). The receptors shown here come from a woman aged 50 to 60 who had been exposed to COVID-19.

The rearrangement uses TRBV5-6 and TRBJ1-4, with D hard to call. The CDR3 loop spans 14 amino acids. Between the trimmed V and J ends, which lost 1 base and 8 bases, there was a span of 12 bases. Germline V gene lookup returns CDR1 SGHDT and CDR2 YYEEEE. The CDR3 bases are TGTGCCAGCAGCTTGTACAAAGCGGGCGAAAAACTGTTTTTT. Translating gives CASSLYKAGEKLFF.

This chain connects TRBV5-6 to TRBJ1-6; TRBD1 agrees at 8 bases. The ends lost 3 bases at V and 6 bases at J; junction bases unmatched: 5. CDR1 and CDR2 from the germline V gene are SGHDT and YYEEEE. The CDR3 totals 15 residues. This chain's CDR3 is CASSSTDRANSPLHF. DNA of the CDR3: TGTGCCAGCAGCTCCACGGACAGGGCTAATTCACCCCTCCACTTT.

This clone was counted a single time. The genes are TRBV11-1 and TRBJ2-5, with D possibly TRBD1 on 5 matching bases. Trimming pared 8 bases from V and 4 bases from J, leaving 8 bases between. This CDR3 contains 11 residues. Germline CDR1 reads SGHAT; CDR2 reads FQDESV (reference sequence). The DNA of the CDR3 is TGTGCCAGCTCAGGGATAGAGACCCAGTACTTC. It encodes CASSGIETQYF. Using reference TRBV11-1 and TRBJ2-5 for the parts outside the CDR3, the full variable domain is EAEVAQSPRYKITEKSQAVAFWCDPISGHATLYWYRQILGQGPELLVQFQDESVVDDSQLPKDRFSAERLKGVDSTLKIQPAELGDSAMYLCASSGIETQYFGPGTRLLVL.

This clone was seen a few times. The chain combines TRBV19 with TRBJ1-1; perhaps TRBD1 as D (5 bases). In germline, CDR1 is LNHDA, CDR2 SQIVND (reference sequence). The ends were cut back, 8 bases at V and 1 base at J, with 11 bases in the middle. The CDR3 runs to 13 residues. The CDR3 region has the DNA TGTGCCAGTCGGGTAGGGGCGAACACTGAAGCTTTCTTT. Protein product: CASRVGANTEAFF. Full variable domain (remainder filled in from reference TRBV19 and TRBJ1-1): DGGITQSPKYLFRKEGQNVTLSCEQNLNHDAMYWYRQDPGQGLRLIYYSQIVNDFQKGDIAEGYSVSREKKESFPLTVTSAQKNPTAFYLCASRVGANTEAFFGQGTRLTVV.

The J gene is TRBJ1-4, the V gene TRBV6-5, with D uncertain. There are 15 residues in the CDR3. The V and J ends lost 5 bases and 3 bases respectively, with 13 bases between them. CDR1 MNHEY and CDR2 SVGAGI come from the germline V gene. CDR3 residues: CASSIHGGSNEKLFF. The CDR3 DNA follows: TGTGCCAGCAGTATCCACGGTGGTTCTAATGAAAAACTGTTTTTT.

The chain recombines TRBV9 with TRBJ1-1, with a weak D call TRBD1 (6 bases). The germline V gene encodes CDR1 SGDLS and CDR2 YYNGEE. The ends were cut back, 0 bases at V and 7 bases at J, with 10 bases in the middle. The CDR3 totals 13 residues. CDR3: CASSVDGQSEAFF. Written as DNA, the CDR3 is TGTGCCAGCAGCGTAGACGGACAGAGTGAAGCTTTCTTT. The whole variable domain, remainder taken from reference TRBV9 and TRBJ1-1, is DSGVTQTPKHLITATGQRVTLRCSPRSGDLSVYWYQQSLDQGLQFLIQYYNGEERAKGNILERFSAQQFPDLHSELNLSSLELGDSALYFCASSVDGQSEAFFGQGTRLTVV.

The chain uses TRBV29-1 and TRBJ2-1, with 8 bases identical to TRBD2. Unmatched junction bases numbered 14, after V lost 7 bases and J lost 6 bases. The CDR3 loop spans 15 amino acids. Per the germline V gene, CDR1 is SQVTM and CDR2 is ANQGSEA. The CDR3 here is CSGKERGTPGNEQFF. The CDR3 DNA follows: TGCAGCGGGAAGGAGCGGGGGACCCCAGGCAATGAGCAGTTCTTC.

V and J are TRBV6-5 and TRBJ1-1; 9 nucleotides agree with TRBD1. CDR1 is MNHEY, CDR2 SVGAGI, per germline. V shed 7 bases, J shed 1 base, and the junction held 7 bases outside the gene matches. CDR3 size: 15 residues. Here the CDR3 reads CASKKNRGRNTEAFF. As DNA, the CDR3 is TGTGCCAGCAAAAAAAACAGGGGGCGGAACACTGAAGCTTTCTTT.

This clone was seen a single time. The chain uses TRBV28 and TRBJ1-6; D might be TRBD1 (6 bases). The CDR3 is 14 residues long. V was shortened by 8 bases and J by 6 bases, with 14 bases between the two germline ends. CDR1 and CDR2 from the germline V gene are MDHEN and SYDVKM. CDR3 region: CASEGQGINSPLHF. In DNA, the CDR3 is TGTGCCAGCGAGGGGCAGGGGATTAATTCACCCCTCCACTTT.

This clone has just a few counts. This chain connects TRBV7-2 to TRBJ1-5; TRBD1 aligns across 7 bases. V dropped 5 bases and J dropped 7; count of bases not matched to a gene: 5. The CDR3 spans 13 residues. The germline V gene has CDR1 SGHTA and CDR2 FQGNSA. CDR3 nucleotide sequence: TGTGCCAGCAGCCGTGGACAGGTCCAGCCCCAGCATTTT. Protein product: CASSRGQVQPQHF.

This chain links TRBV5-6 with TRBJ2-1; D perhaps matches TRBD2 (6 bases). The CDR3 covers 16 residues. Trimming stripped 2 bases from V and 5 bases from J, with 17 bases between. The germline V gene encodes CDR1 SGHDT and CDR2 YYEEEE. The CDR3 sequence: CASSFPTSRRNNEQFF. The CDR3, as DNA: TGTGCCAGCAGCTTTCCGACTAGTCGCCGCAACAATGAGCAGTTCTTC.

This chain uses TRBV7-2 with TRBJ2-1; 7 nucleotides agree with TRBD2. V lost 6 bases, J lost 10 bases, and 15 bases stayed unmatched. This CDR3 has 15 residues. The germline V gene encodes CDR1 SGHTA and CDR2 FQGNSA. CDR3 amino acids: CASSYPGELATEQFF. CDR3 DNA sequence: TGTGCCAGCAGTTACCCCGGCGAACTAGCGACGGAGCAGTTCTTC.

The CDR3 spells CASSLARAPGGYTF. The CDR3 DNA reads as TGTGCCAGTAGCCTCGCGCGGGCCCCAGGTGGCTACACCTTC. The V and J genes are TRBV19 and TRBJ1-2; D uncertain. Germline CDR1 LNHDA, CDR2 SQIVND (reference sequence). The CDR3 totals 14 residues. V lost 6 bases, J lost 7 bases, and 18 bases lay in between.

Here the CDR3 reads CASSPFLNQPQHF. In DNA form, the CDR3 reads TGTGCCAGCAGTCCCTTTCTTAATCAGCCCCAGCATTTT. This sequence joins TRBV6-2 or TRBV6-3 and TRBJ1-5; no clear D gene. Germline V gene lookup returns CDR1 MNHEY and CDR2 SVGEGT. Between the trimmed V and J ends, which lost 5 bases and 4 bases, there was a span of 9 bases. CDR3 size: 13 residues.

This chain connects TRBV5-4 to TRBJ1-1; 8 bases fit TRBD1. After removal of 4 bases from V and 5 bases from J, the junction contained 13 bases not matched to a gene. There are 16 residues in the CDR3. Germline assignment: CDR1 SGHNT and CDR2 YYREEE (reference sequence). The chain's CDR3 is CASSPVGATGGTEAFF. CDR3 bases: TGTGCCAGCAGCCCGGTAGGAGCTACAGGGGGAACTGAAGCTTTCTTT.

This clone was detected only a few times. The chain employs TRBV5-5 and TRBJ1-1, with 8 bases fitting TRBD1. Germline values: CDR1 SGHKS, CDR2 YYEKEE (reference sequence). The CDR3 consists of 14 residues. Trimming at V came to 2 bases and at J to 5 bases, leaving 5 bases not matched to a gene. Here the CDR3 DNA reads TGTGCCAGCAGCTTTTCAGGGGGCGAAACTGAAGCTTTCTTT. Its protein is CASSFSGGETEAFF.

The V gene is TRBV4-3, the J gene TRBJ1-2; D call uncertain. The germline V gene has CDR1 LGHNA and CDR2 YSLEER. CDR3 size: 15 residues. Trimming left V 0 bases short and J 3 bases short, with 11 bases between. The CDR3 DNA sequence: TGCGCCAGCAGCCAAGAAGGAAACAGAGACTATGGCTACACCTTC. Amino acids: CASSQEGNRDYGYTF.

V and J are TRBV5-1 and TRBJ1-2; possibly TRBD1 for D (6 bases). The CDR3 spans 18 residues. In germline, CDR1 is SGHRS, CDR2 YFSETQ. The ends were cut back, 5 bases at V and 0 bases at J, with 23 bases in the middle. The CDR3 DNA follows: TGCGCCAGCAGGGACCCGGTTCGTGAGACAGGCACTAACTATGGCTACACCTTC. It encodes CASRDPVRETGTNYGYTF.

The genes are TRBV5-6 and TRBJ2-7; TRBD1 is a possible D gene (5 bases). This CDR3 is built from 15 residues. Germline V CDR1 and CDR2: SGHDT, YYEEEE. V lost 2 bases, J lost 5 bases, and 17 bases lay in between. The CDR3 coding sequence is TGTGCCAGCAGCTTCCCAGGGCCCGGCGGACACGAGCAGTACTTC. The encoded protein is CASSFPGPGGHEQYF.

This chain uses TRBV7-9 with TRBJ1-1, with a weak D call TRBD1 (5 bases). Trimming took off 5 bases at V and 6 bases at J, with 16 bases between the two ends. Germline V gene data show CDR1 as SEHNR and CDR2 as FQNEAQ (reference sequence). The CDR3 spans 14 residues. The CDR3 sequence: CASSQGRRGPEAFF. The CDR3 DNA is TGTGCCAGCAGCCAAGGCCGGCGGGGCCCTGAAGCTTTCTTT.